This passage covers 24 T cell receptor beta chains from one sample sequenced in a study of blood T cell repertoires in COVID-19. Repertoires were generated with immunoSEQ multiplex PCR, while TCRdb's copy carries only in-frame clones and drops some. The sample gives 250,000 to 300,000 clones, 70% to 90% of which show up once; roughly 15% is in the top ten. The specimen sequenced was PBMCs or T cells enriched from blood (not recorded which). These receptors originate from a man between 18 and 35 years old who had recovered from COVID-19.

In this sample, this clone turned up a few times. The J gene is TRBJ2-5, the V gene TRBV27; 7 bases map to TRBD2. Germline CDR1 is MNHEY and CDR2 is SMNVEV (reference sequence). Trimming took 0 bases from V and 3 from J; bases not matched to a gene: 7. This CDR3 contains 16 residues. CDR3 protein: CASSLSAGGKKETQYF. The CDR3 bases are TGTGCCAGCAGTTTATCGGCCGGGGGGAAAAAAGAGACCCAGTACTTC.

The chain has TRBV14 and TRBJ1-6; TRBD1 agrees at 9 bases. The V gene's germline CDR1 is SGHDN and CDR2 FVKESK. V was pared by 5 bases and J by 9 bases, with 14 bases of the junction left unmatched. The CDR3 extends over 17 amino acids. CDR3 region: CASSSNLGRTGVSPLHF. The CDR3 DNA reads as TGTGCCAGCAGCTCGAATCTCGGAAGGACAGGGGTTTCACCCCTCCACTTT.

V and J are TRBV27 and TRBJ2-7, with 7 bases lining up with TRBD2. The ends lost 3 bases at V and 5 bases at J; junction bases unmatched: 10. CDR1 and CDR2 (germline): MNHEY, SMNVEV (reference sequence). The CDR3 runs to 15 residues. The DNA of the CDR3 is TGTGCCAGCAGTTTCAGGCCGGGAGGATTTGACGAGCAGTACTTC. Its protein is CASSFRPGGFDEQYF.

The chain employs TRBV6-5 and TRBJ2-7, with 9 bases identical to TRBD1. CDR1 and CDR2 (germline): MNHEY, SVGAGI. The CDR3 is 15 amino acids. The ends lost 0 bases at V and 6 bases at J; junction bases unmatched: 6. The CDR3 region has the DNA TGTGCCAGCAGTTACTCAACAGGGGGCTGGGGCGAGCAGTACTTC. Protein product: CASSYSTGGWGEQYF.

The V and J genes are TRBV7-2 and TRBJ2-2; 14 positions agree with TRBD2. The CDR3 contains 15 residues. CDR1 is SGHTA and CDR2 is FQGNSA in the germline V gene. The junction had 3 bases not matched to a gene; V was cut back by 8 bases and J by 4 bases. CDR3: CASSTSGGGTGELFF. The CDR3 bases are TGTGCCAGCTCGACTAGCGGGGGGGGCACCGGGGAGCTGTTTTTT. Combining the CDR3 with reference TRBV7-2 and TRBJ2-2 gives the whole variable domain GAGVSQSPSNKVTEKGKDVELRCDPISGHTALYWYRQSLGQGLEFLIYFQGNSAPDKSGLPSDRFSAERTGGSVSTLTIQRTQQEDSAVYLCASSTSGGGTGELFFGEGSRLTVL.

A few counts support this clone. Other DNA sequences in this sample translate to the same CDR3. The chain uses TRBV3-1 (or the pseudogene TRBV3-2) and TRBJ1-2, with 7 bases fitting TRBD1. V shed 4 bases and J 2 bases; nucleotides not matched to a gene: 1. The germline V gene has CDR1 LGHDT and CDR2 YNNKEL (reference sequence). The CDR3 has 13 amino acids. CDR3 coding DNA: TGTGCCAGCAGCCCGACAGGGAACTATGGCTACACCTTC. It is translated as CASSPTGNYGYTF.

The J gene is TRBJ2-5, the V gene TRBV7-9; possible D gene TRBD2, 5 bases. Germline CDR1 is SEHNR and CDR2 is FQNEAQ (reference sequence). V dropped 5 bases and J dropped 2 bases, with 12 bases sitting between them. The CDR3 spans 14 residues. The CDR3 sequence: CASSPGREQETQYF. The CDR3, as DNA: TGTGCCAGCAGCCCGGGAAGGGAACAAGAGACCCAGTACTTC.

The chain employs TRBV7-3 and TRBJ1-1, with 8 bases lining up with TRBD1. CDR1 SGHTA and CDR2 FQGTGA come from the germline V gene. J lost 10 bases, V lost 5 bases, and 6 bases had no gene match. This CDR3 has 12 residues. The CDR3 protein is CASSPTGGAAFF. As DNA, the CDR3 is TGTGCCAGCAGCCCTACAGGGGGTGCAGCTTTCTTT.

This chain uses TRBV29-1 with TRBJ2-7; possibly TRBD1 for D (5 bases). The CDR3 length is 12 residues. Trimming took off 1 base at V and 9 bases at J, with 13 bases between the two ends. Germline CDR1 SQVTM, CDR2 ANQGSEA. The CDR3: CSVEVMDTSQYF. The DNA for the CDR3 is TGCAGCGTTGAAGTAATGGACACGTCGCAGTACTTC.

CDR3 sequence: CASSEVRGLGYGYTF. In DNA form, the CDR3 reads TGTGCCAGCAGTGAAGTGCGGGGCCTAGGCTATGGCTACACCTTC. This rearrangement joins TRBV2 to TRBJ1-2; D may be TRBD1 (5 bases). The CDR3 extends over 15 amino acids. The V gene lost 1 base and the J gene lost 4 bases, with 13 bases spanning the gap. Germline loops: CDR1 SNHLY, CDR2 FYNNEI.

This chain uses TRBV25-1 with TRBJ2-3, with D possibly matching TRBD1 (5 bases). V was pared by 2 bases and J by 4 bases, with 16 bases between. This CDR3 contains 16 residues. Germline-derived CDR1 and CDR2 are MGHDK and SYGVNS. The CDR3 DNA reads as TGTGCCAGCAGTGAAGGGGCACAAATGGTGGCAGATACGCAGTATTTT. It codes for CASSEGAQMVADTQYF.

The chain couples TRBV6-2 or TRBV6-3 to TRBJ2-5; 7 nucleotides line up with TRBD1. CDR3 length: 16 amino acids. Germline-derived CDR1 and CDR2 are MNHEY and SVGEGT. Unmatched junction bases numbered 8, after V lost 2 bases and J lost 2 bases. This CDR3 reads CASSYGRGTVQETQYF. CDR3 DNA: TGTGCCAGCAGTTACGGGAGAGGGACAGTACAAGAGACCCAGTACTTC.

The chain uses TRBV18 and TRBJ1-2; D gene uncertain. Looked up from germline, CDR1 is KGHSH and CDR2 is LQKENI. This CDR3 is 15 amino acids long. Trimming cost V 2 bases and J 2 bases, with 12 bases left between them. CDR3 in amino acids: CASSPEVYTNYGYTF. The CDR3 bases are TGTGCCAGCTCACCAGAGGTTTATACGAACTATGGCTACACCTTC.

The chain recombines TRBV5-4 with TRBJ2-7; 12 bases align to TRBD2. This CDR3 has 14 residues. CDR1 and CDR2 (germline): SGHNT, YYREEE (reference sequence). V shed 1 base and J 7 bases; nucleotides not matched to a gene: 3. This chain's CDR3 is CASSLRGLAGEQYF. In nucleotides, the CDR3 is TGTGCCAGCAGCTTGAGAGGACTAGCGGGAGAGCAGTACTTC.

The CDR3 spells CASSIGTGSSYNEQFF. For the CDR3, the DNA is TGTGCCAGTAGTATCGGGACAGGGAGCTCCTACAATGAGCAGTTCTTC. The rearrangement uses TRBV19 and TRBJ2-1, with TRBD1 matching over 9 bases. The length of the CDR3 is 16 residues. CDR1 is LNHDA, CDR2 SQIVND, per germline (reference sequence). J gave up 0 bases and V 3 bases, and 3 bases lay outside the gene matches.

The chain joins TRBV10-3 to TRBJ2-6; tentatively, D is TRBD2 (5 bases). The CDR3 extends over 14 amino acids. CDR1 and CDR2 from the germline V gene are ENHRY and SYGVKD. The V end was cut by 8 bases, the J end by 4 bases, with 12 bases between. In DNA form, the CDR3 reads TGTGCCATCCTTGAGGGCCCCGGGGCCAACGTCCTGACTTTC. Its translation: CAILEGPGANVLTF.

This rearrangement joins TRBV18 to TRBJ2-5, with 11 bases that match TRBD2. Germline CDR1 reads KGHSH; CDR2 reads LQKENI. The CDR3 covers 17 residues. Trimming at V came to 5 bases and at J to 0 bases, leaving 8 bases not matched to a gene. The CDR3 DNA reads as TGTGCCAGCTCAGGCGGGACTAGCGGCCCGTACCAAGAGACCCAGTACTTC. This sequence encodes CASSGGTSGPYQETQYF.

A remark on this clone: Other DNA sequences in the same sample also yield this CDR3. The rearrangement links TRBV12-3 or TRBV12-4 to TRBJ1-1, with D perhaps TRBD1 (5 bases). The CDR3 length is 13 residues. V lost 6 bases and J 0 bases, leaving 8 bases between the germline ends. CDR3: CASSLRVNTEAFF. The CDR3, as DNA: TGTGCCAGCAGCCTCAGGGTGAACACTGAAGCTTTCTTT.

The rearrangement uses TRBV28 and TRBJ2-1; 11 bases are a match to TRBD2. Germline loops: CDR1 MDHEN, CDR2 SYDVKM. The length of the CDR3 is 17 residues. The V gene end was trimmed by 4 bases and the J gene end by 3 bases; junction bases not matched to a gene: 8. CDR3: CASSSTSGRRFYNEQFF. DNA for the CDR3: TGTGCCAGCAGTTCTACTAGCGGGAGACGTTTCTACAATGAGCAGTTCTTC.

V is TRBV5-4 and J is TRBJ2-3; 11 bases align to TRBD2. The CDR3 is 16 residues long. Germline-derived CDR1 and CDR2 are SGHNT and YYREEE (reference sequence). V gave up 4 bases and J gave up 4 bases; unmatched junction bases: 8. In DNA, the CDR3 is TGTGCCAGCAGCCGTACGACTAGCGGGATGGCAGATACGCAGTATTTT. It codes for CASSRTTSGMADTQYF.

J is TRBJ2-1 and V is TRBV19, with 15 bases fitting TRBD2. CDR3 length: 15 amino acids. CDR1 and CDR2 (germline): LNHDA, SQIVND (reference sequence). J lost 7 bases, V lost 8 bases, and 6 bases had no gene match. CDR3 coding DNA: TGTGCCAGTGCCGGACTAGCGGGAGGGCCGAATGAGCAGTTCTTC. Amino acids: CASAGLAGGPNEQFF. The whole variable domain, remainder taken from reference TRBV19 and TRBJ2-1, is DGGITQSPKYLFRKEGQNVTLSCEQNLNHDAMYWYRQDPGQGLRLIYYSQIVNDFQKGDIAEGYSVSREKKESFPLTVTSAQKNPTAFYLCASAGLAGGPNEQFFGPGTRLTVL.

The chain employs TRBV6-5 and TRBJ2-3; D gene unclear. This CDR3 comprises 14 residues. Germline V gives CDR1 MNHEY, CDR2 SVGAGI. The ends were cut back, 5 bases at V and 2 bases at J, with 11 bases in the middle. CDR3 sequence reads: CASSKTQPTDTQYF. The CDR3 DNA reads as TGTGCCAGCAGTAAAACACAACCCACAGATACGCAGTATTTT.

The V call is TRBV30, the J call TRBJ1-1; 7 nucleotides agree with TRBD1. The germline CDR1 and CDR2 sequences are GTSNPN and SVGIG (reference sequence). Trimming removed 2 bases from V and 1 base from J; junction bases left unmatched: 7. The CDR3 has 15 residues. The CDR3: CAWSFYGTANTEAFF. In DNA form, the CDR3 reads TGTGCCTGGAGTTTCTATGGGACAGCGAACACTGAAGCTTTCTTT.

This clone was seen only a few times. The chain links TRBV27 to TRBJ2-2, with D possibly TRBD2 on 5 matching bases. This CDR3 is 14 amino acids long. Trimming cost V 6 bases and J 7 bases, with 15 bases left between them. Germline CDR1 reads MNHEY; CDR2 reads SMNVEV (reference sequence). The CDR3 nucleotides are TGTGCCAGCAGCCCTGGCGGGTGGTACGGGGAGCTGTTTTTT. As protein: CASSPGGWYGELFF.